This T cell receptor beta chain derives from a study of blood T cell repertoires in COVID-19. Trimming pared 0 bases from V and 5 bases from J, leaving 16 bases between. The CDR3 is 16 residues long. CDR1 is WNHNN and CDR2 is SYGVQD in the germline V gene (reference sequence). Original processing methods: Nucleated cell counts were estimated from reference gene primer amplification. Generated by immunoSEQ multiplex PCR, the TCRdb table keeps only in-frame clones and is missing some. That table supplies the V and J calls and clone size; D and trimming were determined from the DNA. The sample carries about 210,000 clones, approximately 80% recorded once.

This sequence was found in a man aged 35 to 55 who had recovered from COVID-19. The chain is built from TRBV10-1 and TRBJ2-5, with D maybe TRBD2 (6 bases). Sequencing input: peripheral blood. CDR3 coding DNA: TGCGCCAGCAGTGAGTCAAGGGCTAGCGCTCGGGAGACCCAGTACTTC. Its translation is CASSESRASARETQYF.